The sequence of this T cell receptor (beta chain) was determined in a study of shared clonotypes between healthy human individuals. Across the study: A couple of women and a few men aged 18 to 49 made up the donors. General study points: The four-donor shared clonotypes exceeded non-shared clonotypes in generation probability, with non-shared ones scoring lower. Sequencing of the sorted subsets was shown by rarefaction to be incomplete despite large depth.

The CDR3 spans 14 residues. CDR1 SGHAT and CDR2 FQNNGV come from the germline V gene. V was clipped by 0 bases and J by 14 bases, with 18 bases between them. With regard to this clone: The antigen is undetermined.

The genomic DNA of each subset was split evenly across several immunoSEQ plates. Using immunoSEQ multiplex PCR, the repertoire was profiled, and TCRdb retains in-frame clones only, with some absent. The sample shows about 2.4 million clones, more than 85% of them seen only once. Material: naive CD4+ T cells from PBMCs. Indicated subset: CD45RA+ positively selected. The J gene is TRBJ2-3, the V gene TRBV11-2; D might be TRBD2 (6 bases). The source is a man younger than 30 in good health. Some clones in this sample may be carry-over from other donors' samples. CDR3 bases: TGTGCCAGCAGCTTAGATGGTGGCTCGGGAGCACCGTATTTT. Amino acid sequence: CASSLDGGSGAPYF.